What follows is one T cell receptor (beta chain) and its context. What it binds is unknown. The junction does not match germline at one end; this may be a read error. Synthesis of TCR beta cDNA was carried out from approximately 470 ng total RNA with a constant-region primer. Three nested multiplex PCR rounds, a slightly modified ARM-PCR, produced the libraries for TCR beta. Both of the initial two PCR rounds ran for 10 cycles and employed TRBV1-TRBV30 forward primers alongside a C-beta reverse primer. One entry per CDR3 protein results from TCRdb running MiXCR on the multiplex PCR reads. The sample records some 130,000 distinct CDR3 sequences, around 70% being singletons. This sample was included in a study of tumor-infiltrating lymphocytes in primary liver carcinoma. Notes on the study in general: It was in tumors, not blood, that the top-250-clone fraction was significantly higher (p = 0.039).

Co-extraction of RNA and DNA was performed on about 18-33 mg of unsorted bulk tissue. In germline, CDR1 is MGHRA, CDR2 YSYEKL. The CDR3 runs 19 residues. The sample comprised tumor-adjacent normal liver tissue. The TCR sequence derives from a woman aged 55-75 years with primary liver carcinoma and hepatitis B virus infection. The chain links TRBV4-1 to TRBJ2-1; 10 nucleotides align to TRBD2. The CDR3 DNA is TGCGCCAGCAGCCAAGGAAGGGCTAGCGGGAGTGTGTCCTACAATGAGCAATTCTTC. This gives the protein CASSQGRASGSVSYNEQFF.